Listed below are T cell receptor beta chains from one sample, sequenced in a study of T cells in Graves' hyperthyroidism and ophthalmopathy. TCRdb analysed the multiplex PCR reads with MiXCR anew, one entry per CDR3 protein. The sample has about 520,000 distinct CDR3 sequences; roughly 24% are singletons. Sequencing used blood. These receptors were obtained from a woman under 40 with Graves' ophthalmopathy. Each CDR3 is given with its conserved first and last residue. A D gene is named only where the DNA matches it firmly. Rows give clone size only sometimes, using once, few, many, or a class for an expanded clone.

D | length | J | V | size | CDR3 | DNA
. | 14 | TRBJ1-2 | TRBV12-3/TRBV12-4 | . | CASSPDSSYYGYTF | TGTGCCAGCAGTCCCGACAGTAGCTATTATGGCTACACCTTC
. | 12 | TRBJ1-5 | TRBV20-1 | many | CSAEGLGQPQHF | TGCAGTGCCGAAGGACTGGGGCAGCCCCAGCATTTT
. | 15 | TRBJ2-2 | TRBV6-5 | . | CASSLLIGNTGELFF | TGTGCCAGCAGCTTACTCATAGGGAACACCGGGGAGCTGTTTTTT
TRBD2 | 16 | TRBJ2-7 | TRBV28 | many | CASSSMSPGLAYEQYF | TGTGCCAGCAGTTCTATGTCCCCGGGACTAGCCTACGAGCAGTACTTC
. | 15 | TRBJ1-1 | TRBV9 | . | CASSPGEPMNTEAFF | TGTGCCAGCAGCCCGGGGGAACCTATGAACACTGAAGCTTTCTTT
. | 13 | TRBJ2-7 | TRBV6-5 | many | CASRSQGRGEQYF | TGTGCCAGCAGATCACAGGGTAGAGGCGAGCAGTACTTC
. | 15 | TRBJ1-1 | TRBV6-5 | many | CASSYSLGGNTEAFF | TGTGCCAGCAGTTACTCGTTGGGGGGGAACACTGAAGCTTTCTTT
TRBD1 | 15 | TRBJ1-1 | TRBV20-1 | . | CSAREGGGASTEAFF | TGCAGTGCTAGAGAGGGAGGGGGCGCGAGCACTGAAGCTTTCTTT
TRBD1 | 17 | TRBJ2-5 | TRBV7-2 | many | CASSPPPGQGTRETQYF | TGTGCCAGCAGCCCCCCCCCGGGACAGGGGACGAGGGAGACCCAGTACTTC
TRBD1 | 18 | TRBJ1-1 | TRBV6-2/TRBV6-3 | few | CASSYERRTGGAGTEAFF | TGTGCCAGCAGTTACGAACGAAGGACAGGGGGCGCGGGAACTGAAGCTTTCTTT
TRBD2 | 14 | TRBJ2-7 | TRBV18 | . | CASSPGLVTHEQYF | TGTGCCAGCTCCCCGGGACTAGTTACACACGAGCAGTACTTC
TRBD1 | 13 | TRBJ1-2 | TRBV5-1 | . | CASSGTGRNGYTF | TGCGCCAGCAGTGGGACAGGGAGGAATGGCTACACCTTC
. | 13 | TRBJ2-7 | TRBV2 | many | CASSAGTDYEQYF | TGTGCCAGCAGCGCGGGGACAGATTACGAGCAGTACTTC
. | 16 | TRBJ2-6 | TRBV27 | many | CASRGDRSSGANVLTF | TGTGCCAGCAGAGGAGACAGGAGCTCTGGGGCCAACGTCCTGACTTTC
. | 14 | TRBJ2-7 | TRBV6-5 | many | CASSYLAGPYEQYF | TGTGCCAGCAGTTACTTGGCAGGTCCCTACGAGCAGTACTTC
. | 12 | TRBJ2-7 | TRBV2 | many | CASRLSVAEQYF | TGTGCCAGCAGGTTGTCAGTCGCCGAGCAGTACTTC
TRBD1 | 16 | TRBJ2-2 | TRBV2 | many | CASRIGQGLNTGELFF | TGTGCCAGCAGGATTGGACAGGGGTTGAACACCGGGGAGCTGTTTTTT
TRBD1 | 15 | TRBJ2-7 | TRBV19 | . | CASSIRGQGSYEQYF | TGTGCCAGTAGTATCCGGGGACAGGGTTCCTACGAGCAGTACTTC
TRBD2 | 14 | TRBJ2-2 | TRBV29-1 | many | CSVTGGLGTGELFF | TGCAGCGTGACGGGGGGGCTAGGCACCGGGGAGCTGTTTTTT
TRBD1 | 16 | TRBJ1-3 | TRBV6-2/TRBV6-3 | . | CASLRGRMSSGNTIYF | TGTGCCAGCCTCAGGGGGCGGATGAGCTCTGGAAACACCATATATTTT
. | 16 | TRBJ1-5 | TRBV30 | few | CAWSDPYDSGNQPQHF | TGTGCCTGGAGTGACCCCTACGACAGCGGCAATCAGCCCCAGCATTTT
. | 14 | TRBJ1-5 | TRBV28 | . | CASSGNRGNQPQQF | TGTGCCAGCAGTGGGAATAGGGGTAATCAGCCCCAGCAGTTT
TRBD1 | 15 | TRBJ1-2 | TRBV19 | many | CASSPGTGGIEGYTF | TGTGCCAGTAGTCCTGGGACAGGGGGCATTGAAGGCTACACCTTC
. | 12 | TRBJ1-2 | TRBV7-9 | many | CASSLNEGGYTF | TGTGCCAGCAGCTTAAACGAGGGTGGCTACACCTTC
. | 14 | TRBJ1-1 | TRBV14 | many | CASSQVSFNTEAFF | TGTGCCAGCAGCCAAGTCAGTTTTAACACTGAAGCTTTCTTT
. | 21 | TRBJ1-1 | TRBV4-2 | many | CASSQRADVRTGQGRNTEAFF | TGTGCCAGCAGCCAAAGAGCCGACGTGCGGACGGGCCAGGGCAGGAACACTGAAGCTTTCTTT
TRBD2 | 18 | TRBJ2-7 | TRBV5-1 | . | CASSRETSGDPPTYEQYF | TGCGCCAGCAGCAGGGAGACTAGCGGGGATCCACCTACCTACGAGCAGTACTTC
. | 13 | TRBJ1-2 | TRBV12-3/TRBV12-4 | . | CASSFEGDYGYTF | TGTGCCAGCAGTTTTGAGGGGGACTATGGCTACACCTTC
. | 12 | TRBJ2-7 | TRBV4-2 | . | CASSQEGFEQYF | TGTGCCAGCAGCCAAGAAGGGTTCGAGCAGTACTTC
. | 11 | TRBJ2-3 | TRBV12-3/TRBV12-4 | few | CASTLMDTQYF | TGTGCCAGCACCCTTATGGATACGCAGTATTTT